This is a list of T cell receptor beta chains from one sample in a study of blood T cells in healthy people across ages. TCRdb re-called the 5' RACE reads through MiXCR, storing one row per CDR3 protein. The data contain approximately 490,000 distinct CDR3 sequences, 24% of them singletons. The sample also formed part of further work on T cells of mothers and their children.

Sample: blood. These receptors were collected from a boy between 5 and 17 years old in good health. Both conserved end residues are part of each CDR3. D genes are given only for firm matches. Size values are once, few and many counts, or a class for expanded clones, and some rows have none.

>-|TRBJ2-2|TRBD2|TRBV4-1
CASSQPGLARNTGELFF
TGCGCCAGCAGCCAACCAGGACTAGCTAGGAACACCGGGGAGCTGTTTTTT
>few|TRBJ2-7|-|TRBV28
CASSPRVYSYEQYF
TGTGCCAGCAGCCCTAGGGTTTACTCCTACGAGCAGTACTTC
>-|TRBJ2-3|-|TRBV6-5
CASRQGLADTQYF
TGTGCCAGCAGACAGGGTCTCGCAGATACGCAGTATTTT
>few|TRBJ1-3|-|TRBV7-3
CASSFGFKGTIYF
TGTGCCAGCAGCTTCGGCTTTAAAGGGACCATATATTTT
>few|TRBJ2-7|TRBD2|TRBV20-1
CSAPGLGSYEQYF
TGCAGTGCTCCGGGACTAGGCTCCTACGAGCAGTACTTC
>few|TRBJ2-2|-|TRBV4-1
CASSRVAGELFF
TGCGCCAGCAGCCGAGTCGCCGGGGAGCTGTTTTTT
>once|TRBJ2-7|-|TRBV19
CASSIRGEPYEQYF
TGTGCCAGTAGTATACGCGGGGAACCCTACGAGCAGTACTTC
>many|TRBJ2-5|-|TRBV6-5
CASSRGLFREETQYF
TGTGCCAGCAGCCGCGGGCTTTTTCGGGAGGAGACCCAGTACTTC
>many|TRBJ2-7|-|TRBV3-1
CASSQGQSYEQYF
TGTGCCAGCAGCCAGGGTCAATCCTACGAGCAGTACTTC
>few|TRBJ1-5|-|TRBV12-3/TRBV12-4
CASSSSSNDQPRHF
TGTGCCAGCAGTTCCAGCTCGAACGATCAGCCCCGGCATTTT
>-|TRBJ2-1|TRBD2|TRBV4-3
CASSQVSGTHNEQFF
TGCGCCAGCAGCCAAGTAAGCGGGACGCACAATGAGCAGTTCTTC
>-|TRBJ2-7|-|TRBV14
CASSQSRDGSYEQYF
TGTGCCAGCAGCCAATCCCGGGACGGATCCTACGAGCAGTACTTC
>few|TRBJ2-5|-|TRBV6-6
CASSKSPGHQETQYF
TGTGCCAGCAGTAAATCGCCGGGACACCAAGAGACCCAGTACTTC
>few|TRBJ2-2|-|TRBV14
CASSQVSGLTGELFF
TGTGCCAGCAGCCAAGTTTCGGGGCTCACCGGGGAGCTGTTTTTT
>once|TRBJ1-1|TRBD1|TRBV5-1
CASSLVQGAITEAFF
TGCGCCAGCAGCTTGGTTCAGGGGGCAATCACTGAAGCTTTCTTT
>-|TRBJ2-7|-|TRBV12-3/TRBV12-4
CASSFYGVRCEQYF
TGTGCCAGCAGTTTCTATGGGGTGAGATGCGAGCAGTACTTC
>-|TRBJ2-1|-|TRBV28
CASSPRRRAGEQFF
TGTGCCAGCAGTCCTAGGAGAAGGGCGGGTGAGCAGTTCTTC
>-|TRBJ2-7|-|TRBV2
CASTQPGPPFEQYF
TGTGCCAGCACGCAGCCGGGACCACCTTTTGAGCAGTACTTC
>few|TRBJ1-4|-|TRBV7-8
CASSLGLGSNEKLFF
TGTGCCAGCAGCTTAGGGCTCGGGAGCAATGAAAAACTGTTTTTT
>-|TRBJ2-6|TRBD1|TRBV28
CASGTGGANVLTF
TGTGCCAGCGGGACAGGGGGGGCCAACGTCCTGACTTTC
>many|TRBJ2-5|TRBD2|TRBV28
CASSPRLAGLGQYF
TGTGCCAGCAGTCCGCGACTAGCGGGGCTGGGCCAGTACTTC
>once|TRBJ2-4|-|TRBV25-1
CASSEGEVAKNIQYF
TGTGCCAGCAGTGAAGGAGAGGTAGCCAAAAACATTCAGTACTTC
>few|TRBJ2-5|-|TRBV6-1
CASSGPRDPNGETQYF
TGTGCCAGCAGTGGGCCCCGGGACCCCAACGGGGAGACCCAGTACTTC
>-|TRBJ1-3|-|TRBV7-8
CASSLYGGISSGNTIYF
TGTGCCAGCAGCTTATATGGGGGGATCAGCTCTGGAAACACCATATATTTT
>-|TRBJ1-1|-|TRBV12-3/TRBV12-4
CASGPSGVGTEAFF
TGTGCCAGCGGGCCTTCGGGAGTCGGCACTGAAGCTTTCTTT
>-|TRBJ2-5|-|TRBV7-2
CASSSTGGPTETQYF
TGTGCCAGCAGCTCCACGGGGGGCCCTACAGAGACCCAGTACTTC
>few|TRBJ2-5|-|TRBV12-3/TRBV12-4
CASSKGPEQETQYF
TGTGCCAGCAGTAAGGGACCCGAGCAAGAGACCCAGTACTTC
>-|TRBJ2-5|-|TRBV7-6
CASALGGPQETQYF
TGTGCCAGCGCTTTGGGGGGCCCCCAAGAGACCCAGTACTTC
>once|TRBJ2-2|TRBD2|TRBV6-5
CATREGTGELFF
TGTGCCACCAGGGAGGGCACCGGGGAGCTGTTTTTT
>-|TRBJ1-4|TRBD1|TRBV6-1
CASSQKTGDEKLFF
TGTGCCAGCAGTCAAAAGACAGGGGATGAAAAACTGTTTTTT
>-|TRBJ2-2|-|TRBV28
CASSLKGSVDTGELFF
TGTGCCAGCAGTTTAAAAGGGAGCGTCGACACCGGGGAGCTGTTTTTT
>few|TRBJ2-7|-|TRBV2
CASSIRTLIF
TGTGCCAGCTCGATTAGGACCCTCATCTTC
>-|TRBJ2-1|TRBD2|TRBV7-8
CASSSASGTYNEQFF
TGTGCCAGCAGCTCCGCTAGCGGAACCTACAATGAGCAGTTCTTC
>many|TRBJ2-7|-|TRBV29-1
CSVESRGPDYEQYF
TGCAGCGTTGAATCGCGGGGTCCAGACTACGAGCAGTACTTC
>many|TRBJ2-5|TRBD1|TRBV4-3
CASSPDRGHETQYF
TGTGCCAGCAGCCCCGACAGGGGGCACGAGACCCAGTACTTC
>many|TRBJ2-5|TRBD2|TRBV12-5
CASSAGGGETQYF
TGTGCTAGTTCCGCGGGGGGCGGGGAGACCCAGTACTTC